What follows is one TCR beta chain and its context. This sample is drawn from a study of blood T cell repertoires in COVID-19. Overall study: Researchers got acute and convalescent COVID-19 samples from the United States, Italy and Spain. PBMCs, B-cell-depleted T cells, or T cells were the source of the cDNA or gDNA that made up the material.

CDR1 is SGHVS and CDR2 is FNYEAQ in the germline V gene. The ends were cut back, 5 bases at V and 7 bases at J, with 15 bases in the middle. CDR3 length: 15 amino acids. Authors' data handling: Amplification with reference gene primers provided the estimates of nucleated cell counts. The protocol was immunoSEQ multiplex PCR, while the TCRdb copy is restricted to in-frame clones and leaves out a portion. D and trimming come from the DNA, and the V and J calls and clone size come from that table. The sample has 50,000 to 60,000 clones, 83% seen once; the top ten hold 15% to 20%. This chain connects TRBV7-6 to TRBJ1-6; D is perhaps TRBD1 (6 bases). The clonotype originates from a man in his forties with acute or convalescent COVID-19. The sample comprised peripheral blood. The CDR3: CASSLNGGTNSPLHF. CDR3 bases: TGTGCCAGCAGCCTAAATGGGGGCACAAATTCACCCCTCCACTTT.